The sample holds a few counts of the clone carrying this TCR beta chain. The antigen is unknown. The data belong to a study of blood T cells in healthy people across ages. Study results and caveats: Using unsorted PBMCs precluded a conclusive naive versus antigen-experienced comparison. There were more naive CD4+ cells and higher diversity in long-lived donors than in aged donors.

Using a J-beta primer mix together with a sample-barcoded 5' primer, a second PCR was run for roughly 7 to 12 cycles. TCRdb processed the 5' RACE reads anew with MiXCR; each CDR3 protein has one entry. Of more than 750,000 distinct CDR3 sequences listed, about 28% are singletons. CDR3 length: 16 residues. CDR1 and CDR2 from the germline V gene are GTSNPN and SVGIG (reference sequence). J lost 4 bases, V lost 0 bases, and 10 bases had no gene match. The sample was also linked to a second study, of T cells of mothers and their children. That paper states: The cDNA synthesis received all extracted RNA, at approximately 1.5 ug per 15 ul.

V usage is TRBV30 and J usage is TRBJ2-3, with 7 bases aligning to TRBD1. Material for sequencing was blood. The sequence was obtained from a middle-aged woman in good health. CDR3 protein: CAWSVRAGGMSDTQYF. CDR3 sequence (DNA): TGTGCCTGGAGTGTTCGGGCAGGGGGTATGTCAGATACGCAGTATTTT.